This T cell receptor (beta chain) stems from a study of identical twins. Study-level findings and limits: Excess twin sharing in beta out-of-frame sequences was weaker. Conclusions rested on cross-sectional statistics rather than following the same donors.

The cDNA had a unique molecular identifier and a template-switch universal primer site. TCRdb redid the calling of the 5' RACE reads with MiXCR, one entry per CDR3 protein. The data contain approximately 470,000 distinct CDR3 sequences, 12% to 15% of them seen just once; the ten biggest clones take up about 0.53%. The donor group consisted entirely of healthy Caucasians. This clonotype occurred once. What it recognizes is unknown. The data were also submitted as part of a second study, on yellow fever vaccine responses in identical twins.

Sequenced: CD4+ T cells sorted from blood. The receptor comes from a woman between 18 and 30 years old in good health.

The CDR3 is CASSFEGTSGAWEQYF. DNA of the CDR3: TGTGCCAGCAGCTTTGAGGGGACTAGCGGGGCGTGGGAGCAGTACTTC. This chain joins TRBV7-2 and TRBJ2-7, with 13 bases fitting TRBD2. This CDR3 spans 16 amino acids. The J segment lost 7 bases and the V segment lost 3 bases, leaving 9 bases of the junction unmatched. Germline values: CDR1 SGHTA, CDR2 FQGNSA.